Below, 23 T cell receptor beta chains from the same sample are listed, as sequenced in a study of post-analysis software for immune sequencing data. Their antigens remain unidentified. Study-level results: Comparison of patients with controls showed roughly five TRBV segments more frequent in patients, TRBV5-6, TRBV5-1 and TRBV20-1 among them.

Sequencing libraries made from TCR beta cDNA carried unique molecular identifiers. In TCRdb, the PCR reads were re-called with MiXCR into one record per CDR3 protein. The sample yields hundreds of thousands of distinct CDR3 sequences, roughly 29% seen once. What was sequenced was blood. The receptors here all came from a girl aged 10 to 17 with multiple sclerosis.

This clonotype was counted only a few times. V is TRBV4-3 and J is TRBJ2-4, with 7 bases aligning to TRBD1. Germline CDR1 is LGHNA and CDR2 is YSLEER. The CDR3 totals 14 residues. The junction had 2 bases not matched to a gene; V was cut back by 0 bases and J by 6 bases. This chain's CDR3 is CASSQEAGGNIQYF. In nucleotides, the CDR3 is TGCGCCAGCAGCCAAGAGGCAGGGGGAAACATTCAGTACTTC.

This chain links TRBV13 with TRBJ2-1; D assignment may be TRBD1 or TRBD2 (5 bases each). Trimming pared 5 bases from V and 6 bases from J, leaving 14 bases between. Germline V gives CDR1 PRHDT, CDR2 FYEKMQ (reference sequence). This CDR3 has 14 residues. The CDR3 is CASSARGLGNEQFF. The CDR3 nucleotides are TGTGCCAGCAGCGCCCGGGGCCTCGGCAATGAGCAGTTCTTC. Drawing the rest from reference TRBV13 and TRBJ2-1, the complete variable domain is AAGVIQSPRHLIKEKRETATLKCYPIPRHDTVYWYQQGPGQDPQFLISFYEKMQSDKGSIPDRFSAQQFSDYHSELNMSSLELGDSALYFCASSARGLGNEQFFGPGTRLTVL.

The chain has TRBV20-1 and TRBJ2-1; 13 bases map to TRBD2. After removal of 0 bases from V and 0 bases from J, the junction contained 17 bases not matched to a gene. Germline values: CDR1 DFQATT, CDR2 SNEGSKA (reference sequence). CDR3 size: 22 residues. The CDR3: CSARDPQAGLAGSRSSYNEQFF. The CDR3 DNA follows: TGCAGTGCTAGAGACCCGCAGGCGGGACTAGCGGGATCCAGGAGCTCCTACAATGAGCAGTTCTTC.

This chain connects TRBV7-2 to TRBJ2-5; D call uncertain. V lost 2 bases and J lost 5, with 6 bases in between. CDR3 length equals 12 residues. CDR1 and CDR2 from the germline V gene are SGHTA and FQGNSA. As DNA, the CDR3 is TGTGCCAGCAGCTTAAATTCGGAGACCCAGTACTTC. This encodes CASSLNSETQYF.

Notes on this clonotype: One junction end does not reproduce the germline sequence, and a read error may be involved. This chain connects TRBV4-3 to TRBJ2-3; D unresolved. This CDR3 region has 13 residues. From germline, CDR1 is LGHNA and CDR2 YSLEER. The CDR3 sequence is CASSQRREDAQYF. CDR3 sequence (DNA): TGCGCCAGCAGCCAACGACGAGAAGATGCGCAGTATTTT.

The chain uses TRBV2 and TRBJ2-4, with 9 bases matching TRBD2. CDR1 is SNHLY and CDR2 is FYNNEI in the germline V gene. V shed 3 bases, J shed 9 bases, and the junction held 9 bases outside the gene matches. CDR3 length equals 15 residues. This chain's CDR3 is CASSEAGGRGTIQYF. DNA for the CDR3: TGTGCCAGCAGTGAGGCGGGGGGGAGAGGAACCATTCAGTACTTC.

This chain links TRBV28 with TRBJ1-2; D remains unclear. There are 17 residues in the CDR3. V was pared by 2 bases and J by 1 base, with 17 bases between. Germline assignment: CDR1 MDHEN and CDR2 SYDVKM. CDR3 nucleotide sequence: TGTGCCAGCAGTTTAGTATCCGGAATTACCTATAACTATGGCTACACCTTC. Protein sequence: CASSLVSGITYNYGYTF.

The rearrangement joins TRBV10-3 to TRBJ2-2; D perhaps matches TRBD1 (6 bases). The CDR3 is made up of 17 amino acids. V was shortened by 3 bases and J by 2 bases, with 16 bases between the two germline ends. The germline CDR1 and CDR2 sequences are ENHRY and SYGVKD. The CDR3 bases are TGTGCCATCAGTGATCCCCAACCGACAGGCAACACCGGGGAGCTGTTTTTT. This encodes CAISDPQPTGNTGELFF.

V is TRBV7-9 and J is TRBJ2-2; D possibly corresponds to TRBD2 (5 bases). V was trimmed by 1 base and J by 0 bases, leaving 9 bases between them. The CDR3 consists of 16 residues. Per the germline V gene, CDR1 is SEHNR and CDR2 is FQNEAQ (reference sequence). The CDR3, as DNA: TGTGCCAGCAGCTTAGAGCGGAACACGAACACCGGGGAGCTGTTTTTT. This gives the protein CASSLERNTNTGELFF.

The chain combines TRBV28 with TRBJ2-1, with a weak D call TRBD2 (5 bases). The CDR3 totals 17 residues. Germline V gives CDR1 MDHEN, CDR2 SYDVKM. Trimming took off 6 bases at V and 4 bases at J, with 22 bases between the two ends. DNA of the CDR3: TGTGCCAGCAGACAACCCCCCATCTCGGGGATATACAATGAGCAGTTCTTC. This sequence encodes CASRQPPISGIYNEQFF.

The chain employs TRBV6-1 and TRBJ2-3; the D gene is possibly TRBD1 (6 bases). V was pared by 5 bases and J by 0 bases, with 12 bases between. This CDR3 is 15 amino acids long. Germline CDR1 and CDR2: MNHNS and SASEGT. The CDR3 loop is CASSIRTVSTDTQYF. CDR3 nucleotide sequence: TGTGCCAGCAGTATACGGACAGTGAGCACAGATACGCAGTATTTT.

The rearrangement uses TRBV10-2 and TRBJ1-1, with 7 bases that match TRBD1. V trimming: 2 bases; J trimming: 0 bases; junction bases outside the gene matches: 6. The germline V gene has CDR1 WSHSY and CDR2 SAAADI. This CDR3 spans 16 amino acids. Here the CDR3 DNA reads TGCGCCAGCAGTGAGGGGACAGACATAATGAACACTGAAGCTTTCTTT. Translation gives CASSEGTDIMNTEAFF.

V is TRBV5-1 and J is TRBJ2-5; 11 positions match TRBD1. Germline V gene sequence: CDR1 SGHRS, CDR2 YFSETQ. The CDR3 runs to 18 residues. V dropped 4 bases and J dropped 4; count of bases not matched to a gene: 15. The DNA of the CDR3 is TGCGCCAGCAGCAATCACGACAGGACAGGGGGCTTCGGAGAGACCCAGTACTTC. This encodes CASSNHDRTGGFGETQYF.

This clonotype was observed at least ten times. The chain employs TRBV29-1 and TRBJ2-7, with a possible D match to TRBD2 (7 bases). There are 13 residues in the CDR3. V lost 0 bases and J 3 bases, leaving 9 bases between the germline ends. Germline-derived CDR1 and CDR2 are SQVTM and ANQGSEA. The CDR3 DNA reads TGCAGCGTTGAAGAAGGGGGGGACTACGAGCAGTACTTC. As protein: CSVEEGGDYEQYF.

J is TRBJ2-7 and V is TRBV20-1; 9 nucleotides match TRBD2. This CDR3 region has 15 residues. Germline CDR1 and CDR2: DFQATT and SNEGSKA (reference sequence). The V and J ends lost 2 bases and 3 bases, in that order; junction bases with no gene match: 8. This CDR3 is CSARSGGGRGYEQYF. As DNA, the CDR3 is TGCAGTGCTAGATCGGGAGGCGGGAGGGGCTACGAGCAGTACTTC.

This chain connects TRBV6-7 to TRBJ1-2, with TRBD1 as a possible D gene (5 bases). TRBV6-7 is an open reading frame, and its role is uncertain. Trimming removed 2 bases at V and 1 base at J, with 14 bases between. The CDR3 contains 16 residues. The chain's CDR3 is CASSYPRPGLNYGYTF. The CDR3 coding sequence is TGTGCCAGCAGTTACCCGAGACCGGGACTTAACTATGGCTACACCTTC.

The rearrangement joins TRBV12-3 or TRBV12-4 to TRBJ1-5; D is unresolved. CDR3 length equals 14 residues. V dropped 4 bases and J dropped 3 bases, with 10 bases sitting between them. The CDR3 DNA follows: TGTGCCAGCAGTTCCGACGGGTACAATCAGCCCCAGCATTTT. This codes for CASSSDGYNQPQHF.

This clonotype turned up a few times. The chain links TRBV9 to TRBJ2-1, with D perhaps matching TRBD1 (6 bases). This CDR3 is built from 16 residues. Trimming removed 0 bases at V and 5 bases at J, with 15 bases between. Per the germline V gene, CDR1 is SGDLS and CDR2 is YYNGEE. The CDR3 DNA sequence: TGTGCCAGCAGCGTAGCTTTAACGACAGGCGACAATGAGCAGTTCTTC. Amino acid sequence: CASSVALTTGDNEQFF.

This clonotype was detected only a few times. This chain links TRBV12-3 or TRBV12-4 with TRBJ2-7; D is unresolved. TRBJ2-5 matches the DNA end more closely, so the J call is doubtful. CDR3 length: 13 residues. CDR3 sequence (DNA): TGTGCCAGCAGTTTAGAAGGGAAGGAGACCCAGTACTTC. This sequence encodes CASSLEGKETQYF.

This clonotype was counted between two and nine times. Here the CDR3 reads CASSLGVAPNIQYF. The DNA of the CDR3 is TGTGCCAGCAGTTTAGGGGTAGCCCCAAACATTCAGTACTTC. The chain links TRBV12-3 or TRBV12-4 to TRBJ2-4; no clear D. This CDR3 contains 14 residues. Trimming took off 1 base at V and 6 bases at J, with 10 bases between the two ends.

The chain links TRBV7-9 to TRBJ2-5; D is possibly TRBD2 (6 bases). This CDR3 is 15 amino acids long. Germline CDR1 SEHNR, CDR2 FQNEAQ (reference sequence). The V and J ends lost 5 bases and 4 bases respectively, with 17 bases between them. The CDR3 sequence: CASSGGGVRVETQYF. The CDR3 DNA follows: TGTGCCAGCAGCGGAGGAGGGGTCAGGGTAGAGACCCAGTACTTC.

This clonotype was observed a handful of times. V and J are TRBV28 and TRBJ2-7, with TRBD2 as a possible D gene (6 bases). The CDR3 length is 16 residues. The germline gives CDR1 MDHEN, CDR2 SYDVKM. Trimming removed 6 bases at V and 4 bases at J, with 22 bases between. This CDR3 reads CASRTGPLIGGYEQYF. The CDR3 bases are TGTGCCAGCAGAACAGGTCCATTAATCGGGGGTTACGAGCAGTACTTC.

This clonotype was recorded a few times. The rearrangement joins TRBV7-8 to TRBJ2-7; 10 bases line up with TRBD1. CDR1 and CDR2 from the germline V gene are SGHVS and FQNEAQ. V lost 5 bases, J lost 6 bases, and 10 bases stayed unmatched. The CDR3 runs 15 residues. The CDR3 DNA reads as TGTGCCAGCAGCCCCGGGGGGACAGGGGTTGTCGAGCAGTACTTC. Translation gives CASSPGGTGVVEQYF. Full variable domain (outside the CDR3, taken from reference TRBV7-8 and TRBJ2-7): GAGVSQSPRYKVAKRGQDVALRCDPISGHVSLFWYQQALGQGPEFLTYFQNEAQLDKSGLPSDRFFAERPEGSVSTLKIQRTQQEDSAVYLCASSPGGTGVVEQYFGPGTRLTVT.